This T cell receptor beta chain came from a study of metastatic and nonmetastatic thyroid tumors. Study-wide context: Repertoires of blood and of tissue (tumor or nodule) from malignant and benign thyroid patients were compared.

Each patient went into thyroid surgery without having received any treatment. Original analysis: Construction of a distant-metastasis classifier for papillary thyroid cancer relied on CDR3 differences across clinicopathological groups. TCRdb called clones again from the PCR reads with MiXCR. TCRdb's processing, not the authors' own work, is the source of the V and J calls. The table includes 30,000 to 35,000 clones, roughly 15% detected once. Whole-study findings and limits: A significant increase in TCR beta diversity was reportedly seen in malignant thyroid tumors relative to benign nodules, in blood and tumor.

Germline assignment: CDR1 DFQATT and CDR2 SNEGSKA (reference sequence). This CDR3 contains 14 residues. V shed 2 bases and J shed 7 bases, with 15 bases lying between them. A note on this clone: What it binds is not known.

The sequence was obtained from a female donor with papillary thyroid cancer or a benign thyroid nodule (not recorded which). Some clones in this sample may be carry-over from other donors' samples. The V and J genes are TRBV20-1 and TRBJ2-1; TRBD1 is a possible D gene (5 bases). The sequenced sample was blood. The DNA for the CDR3 is TGCAGTGCTAGATCCGACAGAGACCAAAATGAGCAGTTCTTC. This codes for CSARSDRDQNEQFF.